One T cell receptor beta chain is described in this entry. The data originate from a study of technical replicates of blood from several donors. The CDR3 is 16 amino acids. Germline CDR1 SGHRS, CDR2 YFSETQ. Trimming pared 4 bases from V and 0 bases from J, leaving 15 bases between. Here immunoSEQ multiplex PCR was the method, and the copy in TCRdb shows in-frame clones only, minus some. The sample consists of 75,000 to 95,000 clones, approximately 94% of them appearing once. The rearrangement uses TRBV5-1 and TRBJ2-3, with D possibly TRBD2 on 6 matching bases. This TCR came from a human donor in good health. The specimen sequenced was T cells isolated from PBMCs. The CDR3 nucleotides are TGCGCCAGCAGCCCGGGAGTTGGCTCGAGCACAGATACGCAGTATTTT. The encoded protein is CASSPGVGSSTDTQYF.